The 11 T cell receptor beta chains below come from one sample, sequenced in a study of T-cell memory formation after mild COVID-19. MiXCR was run by TCRdb on the 5' RACE reads, yielding one entry per CDR3 protein. The table includes some 300,000 distinct CDR3 sequences, approximately 20% detected once. Sequencing was performed on PBMCs or a T cell subset sorted from them (not recorded which). The receptors come from a young man who had mild COVID-19 (a few samples of this study predate the infection). Cell type and time point are not known.

This clonotype was seen a few times. The rearrangement links TRBV6-2 or TRBV6-3 to TRBJ2-7; D not resolved. CDR1 is MNHEY, CDR2 SVGEGT, per germline. The V end was cut by 2 bases, the J end by 7 bases, with 15 bases between. The CDR3 covers 14 residues. CDR3 nucleotides: TGTGCCAGCAGTTACACCATGACACGTTGGGAGCAGTACGTC. Translating gives CASSYTMTRWEQYV.

A few counts support this clonotype. The chain employs TRBV5-5 and TRBJ2-3; a possible D gene is TRBD1 (5 bases). The CDR3 is made up of 15 amino acids. In germline, CDR1 is SGHKS, CDR2 YYEKEE (reference sequence). Trimming shortened V by 4 bases and J by 5 bases, and 17 bases separated the two germline ends. The CDR3 loop reads CASSVWSSGLDTQYF. CDR3 sequence (DNA): TGTGCCAGCAGCGTATGGTCCTCAGGGCTAGATACGCAGTATTTT.

This clonotype was observed a few times. The rearrangement joins TRBV10-3 to TRBJ2-3, with D perhaps matching TRBD1 or TRBD2 (5 bases each). V was clipped by 0 bases and J by 0 bases, with 10 bases between them. Germline CDR1 reads ENHRY; CDR2 reads SYGVKD. The CDR3 runs 16 residues. In DNA form, the CDR3 reads TGTGCCATCAGTGAGTCGGGGACCTCGAGCACAGATACGCAGTATTTT. Translation: CAISESGTSSTDTQYF.

This clonotype was observed a handful of times. The chain is built from TRBV29-1 and TRBJ2-7, with D perhaps TRBD1 or TRBD2 (5 bases each). CDR1 and CDR2 (germline): SQVTM, ANQGSEA. Deletions cut 6 bases from V and 2 bases from J, with 14 bases between. The CDR3 spans 13 residues. The CDR3 protein is CSVSTRQTYEQYF. In nucleotides, the CDR3 is TGCAGCGTCTCAACTAGACAGACCTACGAGCAGTACTTC.

This clonotype was seen a few times. The CDR3 DNA sequence: TGTGCCAGCAGCCAAAGACAGGGAGGGGATACGCAGTATTTT. It translates to CASSQRQGGDTQYF. The genes are TRBV7-2 and TRBJ2-3; either TRBD1 or TRBD2 may supply D (7 bases each). The germline V gene encodes CDR1 SGHTA and CDR2 FQGNSA. Trimming removed 5 bases from V and 6 bases from J, with 15 bases in between. There are 14 residues in the CDR3.

This clonotype has ten or more counts. V usage is TRBV7-9 and J usage is TRBJ2-7; 7 bases are a match to TRBD2. Germline V gives CDR1 SEHNR, CDR2 FQNEAQ (reference sequence). V lost 5 bases and J lost 5; bases outside the gene matches: 9. The CDR3 is 14 amino acids. CDR3 nucleotide sequence: TGTGCCAGCAGCCGCGAGGTAGCGGGTCACGAGCAGTACTTC. This sequence encodes CASSREVAGHEQYF.

V gene TRBV6-5 combines with J gene TRBJ1-3; TRBD1 is a possible D gene (6 bases). The CDR3 length is 19 residues. Per the germline V gene, CDR1 is MNHEY and CDR2 is SVGAGI. V lost 2 bases and J lost 0, with 20 bases in between. As DNA, the CDR3 is TGTGCCAGCAGTTACCGTAACGGGGGAGGACAGTACTCTGGAAACACCATATATTTT. This sequence encodes CASSYRNGGGQYSGNTIYF.

This clonotype was counted a few times. The chain joins TRBV4-1 to TRBJ2-1; D gene ambiguous. Germline CDR1 reads MGHRA; CDR2 reads YSYEKL. The CDR3 is 13 residues long. V gave up 2 bases and J gave up 8 bases, with 10 bases separating them. For the CDR3, the DNA is TGCGCCAGCAGCCAAAGCGAATTATATGAGCAGTTCTTC. Translated: CASSQSELYEQFF.

This clonotype was counted a few times. The V gene is TRBV9, the J gene TRBJ2-2; TRBD2 agrees at 10 bases. Trimming took 2 bases from V and 6 from J; bases not matched to a gene: 13. Germline V gene lookup returns CDR1 SGDLS and CDR2 YYNGEE. The CDR3 extends over 18 amino acids. CDR3 in amino acids: CASSVRAPGLATSGELFF. As DNA, the CDR3 is TGTGCCAGCAGCGTGAGAGCTCCGGGACTAGCGACGTCCGGGGAGCTGTTTTTT.

The chain recombines TRBV5-4 with TRBJ2-5, with D perhaps given as TRBD1 or TRBD2 (7 bases each). CDR1 and CDR2 (germline): SGHNT, YYREEE (reference sequence). Deletions cut 4 bases from V and 0 bases from J, with 16 bases between. There are 16 residues in the CDR3. The CDR3 DNA is TGTGCCAGCAGCCCTTCAGGGGGGGCCAACCAAGAGACCCAGTACTTC. This gives the protein CASSPSGGANQETQYF.

This chain uses TRBV7-2 with TRBJ1-2, with 7 nucleotides matching TRBD1. Germline CDR1 is SGHTA and CDR2 is FQGNSA. The CDR3 totals 13 residues. V shed 5 bases, J shed 10 bases, and the junction held 10 bases outside the gene matches. CDR3 DNA sequence: TGTGCCAGCAGCCGACCGACAGGGTTGGACTACACCTTC. Its translation is CASSRPTGLDYTF.